Sequencing of this TCR beta chain was carried out in a study of vaccination effects on CD4 cells after COVID-19 (dated by TCRdb to between 2021 and 2022). Turning to the overall study: Two doses of either the BNT162b2 or the mRNA-1273 mRNA SARS-CoV-2 vaccine were administered to participants. SARS-CoV-2 spike-specific CD4+ TCR repertoires were compared before and after mRNA vaccination in COVID-19 convalescent patients and in infection-naive vaccine recipients. The full study included 10 COVID-19 convalescent patients and a handful of SARS-CoV-2-naive healthy vaccine recipients. The Oncomine TCR Beta short-read assay on an Illumina iSeq 100 was used to sequence cultures from other donors in the study. The research as a whole found: The study was limited by a small number of convalescent patients and lacked early post-infection timepoints. At late post-vaccination timepoints, both infection-induced and vaccine-induced clones showed marked clonal contraction, consistent with waning T cell responses. In healthy vaccine recipients, vaccine-induced clones were almost all SARS-CoV-2 mono-reactive, with only 1 of 255 cross-reactive with common cold coronaviruses.

In the case of this clone: The antigen it recognizes is unknown. The sample holds no much larger clone one base away, and base qualities are not on file.

The CDR3, from cysteine to phenylalanine, totals 17 residues. Only the CDR3 portion is preserved as DNA: 51 bases, with reading frame beginning at the first base. Clipping removes 3 bases from V and 1 base from J, with 1 as the unmatched junction base count. CDR1 SGHTA and CDR2 FQGNSA are derived from the germline V gene. Preparation of the library involved the immunoSEQ multiplex PCR assay. TCR beta CDR3 sequencing was performed on DNA from the cultured, isolated CD4+ T cells. Processing in the source paper ran as follows. The analysis removed non-productive TCR sequences, trimmed reads to the CDR3 region, and retained only CDR3s that were 7 or more amino acids long. Antigen-specific clonotypes were identified with the MANAFEST web app by comparing expansion in peptide wells against reference cultures. To be called positive, a clone needed expansion at FDR<0.05 compared with the reference and with all other wells, an odds ratio greater than 5, and a frequency greater than 0.1% in two replicate wells. Cross-reactive clonotypes were defined as significantly expanded in SARS-CoV-2 spike wells and in at least one common cold coronavirus spike condition. CDR3 similarity was assessed by Levenshtein distance with the stringdist R package, and unrooted trees were built with ape in R 3.6.1. TCRdb provides this immuneACCESS table in a form limited to in-frame rearrangements. Some clones are lacking; in checked studies, under half of them reflect an unresolved V gene, and why the rest are absent is not known. The DNA gave D and trimming, while V, J and clone size come from that table. The sample records roughly 65,000 clones, approximately 76% of which are singletons. The ten largest clones capture around 2.8% of the sample.

To identify antigen-specific CD4+ T cell clonotypes by their expansion, the ViraFEST assay first stimulated PBMC with viral peptide pools and then applied TCR sequencing. After 10 days of culture, CD4+ T cells were isolated with the EasySep CD4+ T cell isolation kit. Healthy vaccine recipients had no prior SARS-CoV-2 infection, confirmed by negative nucleocapsid antibodies before and after vaccination. Some 2.2 million PBMC per well were cultured in IMDM with roughly 5% human AB serum, around 9.1 IU/ml IL-2 and gentamicin, plus 10 ug/ml peptides. On days 3 and 7, half of the culture medium was replaced with fresh IL-2-containing medium. Unless noted otherwise, every peptide stimulation condition was grown in triplicate wells. Using Ficoll-Paque Plus gradient centrifugation, PBMC were separated from whole blood and then either used fresh or cryopreserved at -140C. The overlapping peptide pools covered the spike proteins of SARS-CoV-2 as well as those of the common cold coronaviruses HCoV-NL63, HCoV-OC43 and HCoV-229E. The QIAamp micro DNA kit was used to extract genomic DNA from the cultured CD4+ T cells.

The chain is encoded by TRBV7-2 joined to TRBJ2-3; 16 middle bases align to TRBD2. This clonotype was obtained from a human donor who received a COVID-19 vaccine. The sequencing used CD4+ T cells from PBMCs cultured with HCoV-NL63 spike peptides, collected before COVID-19 vaccination. The cell subset or site label here, explained by the study, means: HCoV-NL63 spike overlapping peptide pool stimulation. The nucleotide sequence reads as follows: TGTGCCAGCAGCTTGGGACTAGCGGGGGGGCGCACAGATACGCAGTATTTT. This codes for CASSLGLAGGRTDTQYF.